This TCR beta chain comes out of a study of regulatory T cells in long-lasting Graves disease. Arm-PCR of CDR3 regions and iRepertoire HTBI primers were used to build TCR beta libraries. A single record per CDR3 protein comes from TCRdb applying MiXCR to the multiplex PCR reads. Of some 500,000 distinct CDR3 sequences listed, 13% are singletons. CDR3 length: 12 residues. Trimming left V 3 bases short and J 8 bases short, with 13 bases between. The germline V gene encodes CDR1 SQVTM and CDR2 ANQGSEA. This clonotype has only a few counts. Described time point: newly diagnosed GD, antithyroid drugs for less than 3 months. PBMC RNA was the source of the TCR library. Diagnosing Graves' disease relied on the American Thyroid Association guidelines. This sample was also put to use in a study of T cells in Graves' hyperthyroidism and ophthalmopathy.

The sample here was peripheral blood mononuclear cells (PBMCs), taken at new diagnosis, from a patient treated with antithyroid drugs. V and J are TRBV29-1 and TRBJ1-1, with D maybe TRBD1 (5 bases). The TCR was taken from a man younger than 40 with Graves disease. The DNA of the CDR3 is TGCAGCGTTGAGGGGCAGCTGGGGGAAGCTTTCTTT. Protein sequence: CSVEGQLGEAFF.